This TCR beta chain was retrieved from a study of monozygotic twins with inflammatory bowel disease. The study, taken as a whole, reports: IBD patients shared fewer clonotypes with other individuals than healthy twins, especially patients with disease activity signs.

From its re-call of the 5' RACE reads, TCRdb lists each CDR3 protein once, without DNA. The sample data list about 160,000 distinct CDR3 sequences. Germline CDR1 is SNHLY and CDR2 is FYNNEI. There are 15 residues in the CDR3. Worth noting for this clonotype: Its target is not known.

The gene calls are TRBV2 and TRBJ1-5; the TCRdb D gene call, TRBD1, has no DNA to confirm it. The sequenced material came from blood. This receptor was identified in a human donor with ulcerative colitis or Crohn's disease, or a healthy co-twin of an affected twin (not recorded which). This CDR3 is CASSGQRLGNQPQHF.